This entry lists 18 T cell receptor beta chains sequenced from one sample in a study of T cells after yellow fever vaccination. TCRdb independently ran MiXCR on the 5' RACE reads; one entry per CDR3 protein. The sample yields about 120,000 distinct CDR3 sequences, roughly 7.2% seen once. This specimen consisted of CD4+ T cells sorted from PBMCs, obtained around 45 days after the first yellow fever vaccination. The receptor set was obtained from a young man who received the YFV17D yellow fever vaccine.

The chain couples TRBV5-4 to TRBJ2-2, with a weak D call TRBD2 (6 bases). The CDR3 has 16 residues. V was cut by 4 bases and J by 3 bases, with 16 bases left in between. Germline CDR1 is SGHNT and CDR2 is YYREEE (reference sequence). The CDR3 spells CASSNGHPGDTGELFF. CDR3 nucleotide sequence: TGTGCCAGCAGCAATGGACACCCGGGGGACACCGGGGAGCTGTTTTTT.

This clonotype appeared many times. CDR3: CASSLPELGYYEQFF. The CDR3, as DNA: TGTGCCAGCAGCTTACCAGAGCTAGGATATTATGAGCAGTTCTTC. The rearrangement uses TRBV7-9 and TRBJ2-1; D is unresolved. The V end lost 2 bases, the J end lost 8 bases, and 16 bases lay between the germline ends. The CDR3 loop spans 15 amino acids. From germline, CDR1 is SEHNR and CDR2 FQNEAQ (reference sequence).

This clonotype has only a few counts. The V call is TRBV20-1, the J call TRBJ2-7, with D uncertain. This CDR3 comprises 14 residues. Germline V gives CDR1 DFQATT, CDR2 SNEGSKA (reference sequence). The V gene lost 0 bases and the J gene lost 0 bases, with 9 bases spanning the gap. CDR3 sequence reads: CSARDRESSYEQYV. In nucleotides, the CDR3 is TGCAGTGCTAGAGATCGTGAGAGCTCCTACGAGCAGTACGTC.

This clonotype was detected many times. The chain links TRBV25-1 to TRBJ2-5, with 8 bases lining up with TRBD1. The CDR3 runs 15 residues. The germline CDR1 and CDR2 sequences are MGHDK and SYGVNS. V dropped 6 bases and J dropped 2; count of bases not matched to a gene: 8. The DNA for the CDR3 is TGTGCCAGCAGCGGATGGAACAGGGGGCAAGAGACCCAGTACTTC. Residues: CASSGWNRGQETQYF.

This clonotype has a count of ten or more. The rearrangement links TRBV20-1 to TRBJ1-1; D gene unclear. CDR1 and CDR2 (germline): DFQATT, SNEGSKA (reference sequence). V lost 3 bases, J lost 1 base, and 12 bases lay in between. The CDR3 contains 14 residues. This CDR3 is CSASSSGRNTEAFF. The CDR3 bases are TGCAGTGCTAGCTCCTCGGGCCGGAACACTGAAGCTTTCTTT.

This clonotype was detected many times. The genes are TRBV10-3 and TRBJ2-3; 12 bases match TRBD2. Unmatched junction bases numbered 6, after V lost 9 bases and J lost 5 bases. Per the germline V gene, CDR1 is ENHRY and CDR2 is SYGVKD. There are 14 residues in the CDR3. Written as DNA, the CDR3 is TGTGCCATAGCTAGCGGGGGGGCCAAAGATACGCAGTATTTT. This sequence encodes CAIASGGAKDTQYF.

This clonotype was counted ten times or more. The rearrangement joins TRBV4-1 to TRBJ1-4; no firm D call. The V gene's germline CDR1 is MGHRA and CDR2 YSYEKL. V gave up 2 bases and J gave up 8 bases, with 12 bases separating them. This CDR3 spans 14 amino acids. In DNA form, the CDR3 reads TGCGCCAGCAGCCAACTCAAGGGCGTGGAAAAACTGTTTTTT. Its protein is CASSQLKGVEKLFF.

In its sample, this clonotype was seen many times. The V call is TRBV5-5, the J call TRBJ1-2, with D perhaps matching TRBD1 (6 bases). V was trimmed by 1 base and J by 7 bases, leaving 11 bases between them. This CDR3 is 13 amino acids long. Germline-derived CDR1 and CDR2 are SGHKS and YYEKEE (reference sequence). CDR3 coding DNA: TGTGCCAGCAGCTTGCCAGGGGCTCGTGGCTACACCTTC. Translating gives CASSLPGARGYTF.

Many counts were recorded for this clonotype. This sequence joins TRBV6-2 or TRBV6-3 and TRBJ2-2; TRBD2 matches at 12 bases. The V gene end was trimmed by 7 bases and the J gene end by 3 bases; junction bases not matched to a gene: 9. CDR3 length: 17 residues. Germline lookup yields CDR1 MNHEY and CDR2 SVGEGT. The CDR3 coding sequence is TGTGCCAGCATCCCGATCGGGACTAGCGGGCACACCGGGGAGCTGTTTTTT. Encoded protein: CASIPIGTSGHTGELFF.

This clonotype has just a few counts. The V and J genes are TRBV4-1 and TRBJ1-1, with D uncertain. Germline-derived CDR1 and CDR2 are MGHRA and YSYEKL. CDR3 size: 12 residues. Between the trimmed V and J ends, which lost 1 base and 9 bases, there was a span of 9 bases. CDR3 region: CASSQGERKAFF. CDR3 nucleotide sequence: TGCGCCAGCAGCCAAGGGGAGAGGAAAGCTTTCTTT.

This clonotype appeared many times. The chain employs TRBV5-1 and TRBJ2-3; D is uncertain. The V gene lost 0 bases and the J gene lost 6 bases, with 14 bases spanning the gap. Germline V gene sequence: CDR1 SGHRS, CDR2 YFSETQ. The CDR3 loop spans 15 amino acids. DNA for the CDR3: TGCGCCAGCAGCTTGGAGTTCAGGAAAGCGGATACGCAGTATTTT. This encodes CASSLEFRKADTQYF.

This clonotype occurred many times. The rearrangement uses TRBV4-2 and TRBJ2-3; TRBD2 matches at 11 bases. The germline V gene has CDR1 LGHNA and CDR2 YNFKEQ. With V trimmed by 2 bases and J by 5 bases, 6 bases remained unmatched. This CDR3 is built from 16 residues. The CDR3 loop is CASSQYSGGGKDTQYF. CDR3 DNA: TGTGCCAGCAGCCAATATAGCGGGGGGGGGAAAGATACGCAGTATTTT.

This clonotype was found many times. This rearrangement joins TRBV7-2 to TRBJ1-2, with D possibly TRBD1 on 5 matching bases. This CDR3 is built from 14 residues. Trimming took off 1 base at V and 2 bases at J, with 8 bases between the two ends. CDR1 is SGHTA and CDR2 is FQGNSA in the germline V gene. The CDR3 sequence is CASSLDRQNYGYTF. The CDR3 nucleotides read TGTGCCAGCAGCTTAGACAGGCAAAACTATGGCTACACCTTC.

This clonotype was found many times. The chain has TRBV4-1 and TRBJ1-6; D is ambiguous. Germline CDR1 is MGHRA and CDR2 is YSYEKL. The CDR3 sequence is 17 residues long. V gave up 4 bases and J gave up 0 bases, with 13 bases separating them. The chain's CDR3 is CASSLLGRSSYNSPLHF. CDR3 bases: TGCGCCAGCAGCCTCCTAGGACGGAGCTCCTATAATTCACCCCTCCACTTT.

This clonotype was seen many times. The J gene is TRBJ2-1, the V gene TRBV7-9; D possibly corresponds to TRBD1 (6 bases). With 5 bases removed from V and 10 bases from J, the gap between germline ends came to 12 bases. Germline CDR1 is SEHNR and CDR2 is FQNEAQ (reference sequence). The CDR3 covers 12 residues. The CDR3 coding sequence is TGTGCCAGCAGCCACAGGGTCGTGGAGCAGTTCTTC. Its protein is CASSHRVVEQFF.

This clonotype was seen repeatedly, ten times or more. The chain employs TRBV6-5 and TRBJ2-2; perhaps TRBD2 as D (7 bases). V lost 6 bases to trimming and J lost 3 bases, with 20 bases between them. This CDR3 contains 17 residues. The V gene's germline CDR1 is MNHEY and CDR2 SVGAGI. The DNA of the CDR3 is TGTGCCAGCAGCAGGGAGGTGCGGGGGCCCGACACCGGGGAGCTGTTTTTT. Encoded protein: CASSREVRGPDTGELFF.

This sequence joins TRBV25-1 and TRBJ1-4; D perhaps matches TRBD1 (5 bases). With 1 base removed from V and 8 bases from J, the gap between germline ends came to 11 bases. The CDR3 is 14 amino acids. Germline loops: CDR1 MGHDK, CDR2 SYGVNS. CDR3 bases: TGTGCCAGCAGTGAATGGTGGGGGACCGAAAAACTGTTTTTT. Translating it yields CASSEWWGTEKLFF. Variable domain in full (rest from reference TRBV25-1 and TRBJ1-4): EADIYQTPRYLVIGTGKKITLECSQTMGHDKMYWYQQDPGMELHLIHYSYGVNSTEKGDLSSESTVSRIRTEHFPLTLESARPSHTSQYLCASSEWWGTEKLFFGSGTQLSVL.

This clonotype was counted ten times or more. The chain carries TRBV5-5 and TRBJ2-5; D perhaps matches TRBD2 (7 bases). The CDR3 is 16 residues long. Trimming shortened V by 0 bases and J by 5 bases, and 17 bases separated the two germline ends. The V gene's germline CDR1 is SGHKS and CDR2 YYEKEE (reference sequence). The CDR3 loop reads CASSLASGGIGETQYF. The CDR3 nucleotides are TGTGCCAGCAGCTTGGCGTCGGGGGGCATCGGGGAGACCCAGTACTTC.